The 2 T cell receptor beta chains reported below all come from one sample, sequenced in a study of blood T cells in healthy people across ages (dated by TCRdb to the mid-2010s). The library came from 5' RACE. Sequencing relied on an Illumina HiSeq 2500. The second PCR ran for about 6 to 11 cycles and used a J-beta primer mix along with a sample-barcoded 5' primer. TCRdb cleaned the public reads at Q25 with fastp, built clones with MiXCR and kept in-frame beta chains. Entries are consolidated by CDR3 protein sequence, retaining the most common genes and DNA. A total of around 710,000 distinct CDR3 sequences appear in this sample, around 46% of them only once. About 20% of the sample comes from the top ten. The specimen was blood. The receptor set was obtained from a woman aged 55-69 years in good health.

The rearrangement joins TRBV12-3 or TRBV12-4 to TRBJ2-5; 7 positions agree with TRBD1. The CDR3 totals 13 residues. After removal of 4 bases from V and 1 base from J, the junction contained 0 bases not matched to a gene. The CDR3 loop is CASSYRGQETQYF. The CDR3 bases are TGTGCCAGCAGTTACAGGGGCCAAGAGACCCAGTACTTC.

The chain couples TRBV12-3 or TRBV12-4 to TRBJ2-1, with 8 bases fitting TRBD2. Losses at the gene ends were 7 bases for V and 2 bases for J; bases not matched to a gene: 4. This CDR3 comprises 14 residues. The CDR3 is CASTGGGTYNEQFF. DNA of the CDR3: TGTGCCAGCACCGGGGGGGGAACCTACAATGAGCAGTTCTTC.